Listed here are 11 T cell receptor beta chains from one sample, sequenced in a study of blood T cells in healthy people across ages. The use of a sample-barcoded 5' primer and a J-beta primer mix characterized a second PCR of roughly 7 to 11 cycles. MiXCR, run by TCRdb on the 5' RACE reads, gives a single entry per CDR3 protein. This table has 1.5 million to 2 million distinct CDR3 sequences, about 30% appearing once. Specimen: blood. Receptors were obtained from a woman in her twenties or thirties in good health.

For this clonotype: A much larger clone lies one base from this, so it may be a read error. The rearrangement links TRBV14 to TRBJ1-2; perhaps TRBD1 as D (5 bases). The CDR3 sequence is 12 residues long. CDR1 SGHDN and CDR2 FVKESK come from the germline V gene. Here the CDR3 DNA reads TGTGCCAGCAGCCAGGGGCATTATGGCTACTCCTTC. Its translation: CASSQGHYGYSF.

This chain links TRBV19 with TRBJ1-2; unclear D gene. V dropped 3 bases and J dropped 6 bases, with 11 bases sitting between them. CDR1 and CDR2 (germline): LNHDA, SQIVND (reference sequence). CDR3 length equals 13 residues. The DNA for the CDR3 is TGTGCCAGTAGTATCAGGACCCTGGATGGCTACACCTTC. Its protein is CASSIRTLDGYTF. The entire variable domain, with the rest obtained from reference TRBV19 and TRBJ1-2, is as follows: DGGITQSPKYLFRKEGQNVTLSCEQNLNHDAMYWYRQDPGQGLRLIYYSQIVNDFQKGDIAEGYSVSREKKESFPLTVTSAQKNPTAFYLCASSIRTLDGYTFGSGTRLTVV.

This clonotype was observed many times. The chain uses TRBV20-1 and TRBJ2-5; a weak D match, TRBD2 (5 bases). Trimming cost V 6 bases and J 3 bases, with 14 bases left between them. The V gene's germline CDR1 is DFQATT and CDR2 SNEGSKA (reference sequence). The CDR3 is 13 residues long. The CDR3 DNA is TGCAGTGCCCGTTCCGGGCGGGAAGAGACCCAGTACTTC. Its translation: CSARSGREETQYF.

The chain has TRBV20-1 and TRBJ2-5, with D possibly being TRBD2 (5 bases). The end of the DNA is better explained by TRBJ2-7, so the J call may be wrong. The germline CDR1 and CDR2 sequences are DFQATT and SNEGSKA (reference sequence). The CDR3 is made up of 15 amino acids. CDR3 in amino acids: CSARDQREYLDEQYF. The CDR3 DNA sequence: TGCAGTGCTAGAGATCAGAGGGAGTATTTGGACGAGCAGTACTTC.

The rearrangement uses TRBV6-5 and TRBJ2-7; TRBD2 might be the D (5 bases). Trimming removed 6 bases from V and 1 base from J, with 13 bases in between. The germline gives CDR1 MNHEY, CDR2 SVGAGI. The CDR3 runs 14 residues. CDR3 nucleotide sequence: TGTGCCAGCAGGCAAAACAGAGGGTCCTACGAGCAGTACTTC. It translates to CASRQNRGSYEQYF.

This clonotype has only a few counts. This chain connects TRBV12-3 or TRBV12-4 to TRBJ2-5, with TRBD2 matching over 11 bases. CDR3 length: 15 residues. The ends lost 7 bases at V and 5 bases at J; junction bases unmatched: 9. As DNA, the CDR3 is TGTGCCAGCACCCCCTTAGCTAGCGGGGGGGAGACCCAGTACTTC. It yields the protein CASTPLASGGETQYF.

This chain links TRBV7-9 with TRBJ1-4, with D tentatively TRBD1 (6 bases). The germline V and J ends were trimmed by 4 bases and 8 bases, with 11 bases remaining between them. Germline values: CDR1 SEHNR, CDR2 FQNEAQ (reference sequence). This CDR3 has 13 residues. The CDR3 loop is CASSYTGLEKLFF. CDR3 DNA: TGTGCCAGCAGCTATACAGGGTTGGAAAAACTGTTTTTT.

Only a few counts were recorded for this clonotype. This sequence joins TRBV15 and TRBJ2-7; 7 bases fit TRBD1. The V and J ends lost 4 bases and 4 bases, in that order; junction bases with no gene match: 4. The CDR3 consists of 13 residues. Germline V gene sequence: CDR1 LNHNV, CDR2 YYDKDF (reference sequence). CDR3 nucleotide sequence: TGTGCCACCAGCACGGGACAGCATTACGAGCAGTACTTC. Translation gives CATSTGQHYEQYF. The whole variable domain, filled in from reference TRBV15 and TRBJ2-7, reads DAMVIQNPRYQVTQFGKPVTLSCSQTLNHNVMYWYQQKSSQAPKLLFHYYDKDFNNEADTPDNFQSRRPNTSFCFLDIRSPGLGDTAMYLCATSTGQHYEQYFGPGTRLTVT.

This clonotype was detected a few times. This chain uses TRBV18 with TRBJ2-5; perhaps TRBD2 as D (6 bases). The J call may be incorrect, as the DNA end agrees better with TRBJ2-7. This CDR3 comprises 14 residues. In germline, CDR1 is KGHSH, CDR2 LQKENI. The CDR3 region has the DNA TGTGCCAGCTCACCCCCGGGACTCGGTTACGAGCAGTACTTC. Translation: CASSPPGLGYEQYF.

This clonotype was seen only a few times. The V call is TRBV9, the J call TRBJ2-1; 10 nucleotides line up with TRBD2. The V gene end was trimmed by 0 bases and the J gene end by 5 bases; junction bases not matched to a gene: 5. The CDR3 has 16 residues. Per the germline V gene, CDR1 is SGDLS and CDR2 is YYNGEE. CDR3 in amino acids: CASSVGGTSVDNEQFF. DNA for the CDR3: TGTGCCAGCAGCGTAGGAGGGACTAGCGTTGACAATGAGCAGTTCTTC.

Turning to this clonotype: A junction end diverges from the germline sequence, so it may reflect a read error. The chain joins TRBV6-5 to TRBJ2-1; possibly TRBD1 for D (6 bases). Germline CDR1 is MNHEY and CDR2 is SVGAGI. CDR3 size: 13 residues. Here the CDR3 reads CAGSYRVLSEQFF. The CDR3 coding sequence is TGTGCCGGCAGTTACAGGGTCCTTAGTGAGCAGTTCTTC.